This paragraph reports one TCR beta chain. This clonotype was seen more than once but under ten times. Its binding antigen is unknown. It has no much larger one-base neighbor in the sample; base qualities were not kept. Sequencing used an Illumina NovaSeq 6000. Using 5'RACE with constant-segment primers, TCRalpha and TCRbeta cDNA libraries were constructed, with sample barcodes and unique molecular identifiers added in the process. Trizol reagent was used to extract RNA from every sample. Amplification of the libraries took two PCR steps, and the second step added a second sample barcode plus Illumina TruSeq adapters. Sequencing of libraries was performed on an Illumina NovaSeq with 2 x 150 bp paired-end reads. Per the original workflow: Reads were demultiplexed and collapsed into UMI-guided consensus sequences with migec v1.2.7. Using mixcr v2.1.11, the UMI consensuses were aligned to TRA and TRB V and J templates and assembled into clonotypes. A clonotype was counted as expanded or contracted only when both edgeR and NoisET called the clonotype significant, with the noise models trained on biological replicates. For edgeR calls, a false discovery rate-adjusted p below 0.01 and a log2 fold-change threshold of 1 were applied. As an exploratory analysis of dynamics, max-normalized trajectories of the 1000 most abundant clonotypes were examined by PCA with hierarchical clustering. Each responding clone was given a CD4 or CD8 phenotype based on the CD4+ and CD8+ repertoires, which had been sequenced separately. In-frame beta chains were kept once TCRdb had trimmed the public reads at Q25 with fastp and called clones with MiXCR. Entries that share a CDR3 protein sequence are merged under the most common genes and DNA. TCRdb's processing, not the authors' own work, is the source of the V and J calls. For this sample there are 400,000 or so distinct CDR3 sequences; 20% appear just once. The top ten clones comprise approximately 8.4% of the sample.

The entry originates in a study of T-cell memory formation after mild COVID-19 (dated by TCRdb to the early 2020s). Study-level background: TCR sequence clusters from the two donors were found to be largely donor specific. Two young, previously healthy adult volunteers, one female and one male, were included in the cohort. Longitudinal TCRalpha and TCRbeta repertoire sequencing tracked T-cell clones expanding and contracting after mild COVID-19 in a couple of donors. The full study reports these points: Some responding clones were detected in pre-infection memory, suggesting pre-existing cross-reactive memory T cells joined the SARS-CoV-2 response. Contracting CD4+ clones appeared mostly in the CM and EM memory subsets, whereas CD8+ clones were enriched in EMRA. From day 15 to 85, contracting clones showed balanced CD4/CD8 phenotypes, whereas a second wave of clones that expanded from day 15 to 37 leaned towards CD4+. The second-wave clones that peaked on day 37 were not confirmed to be SARS-CoV-2 specific. The study included only a couple of mild cases, and larger cohorts that include severe cases with pre-infection samples were judged to be necessary.

Ficoll-Paque density gradient centrifugation was used to isolate PBMCs. The material sequenced was PBMCs or a T cell subset sorted from them (not recorded which). This clonotype was sampled from an adult woman who had mild COVID-19 (a few samples of this study predate the infection). The sample titles of this study are shuffled in the database, so cell type and time point are left out; the donor was told from shared clones.

The CDR3 region reads CASSQGGGGEQFF. The DNA sequence is as follows: TGTGCCAGCAGCCAGGGGGGGGGTGGTGAGCAGTTCTTC. The sequence is built from TRBV7-2 and TRBJ2-1; the D element might be TRBD1 or TRBD2, as each aligns at 7 bases. Including cysteine and phenylalanine, the CDR3 has 13 amino acids. This entry keeps only the CDR3 DNA: 39 bases, framed from base 1. Reading the germline V gene gives CDR1 SGHTA and CDR2 FQGNSA. V is shortened by 5 bases, J by 9 bases, and the region joining them spans 14 bases.